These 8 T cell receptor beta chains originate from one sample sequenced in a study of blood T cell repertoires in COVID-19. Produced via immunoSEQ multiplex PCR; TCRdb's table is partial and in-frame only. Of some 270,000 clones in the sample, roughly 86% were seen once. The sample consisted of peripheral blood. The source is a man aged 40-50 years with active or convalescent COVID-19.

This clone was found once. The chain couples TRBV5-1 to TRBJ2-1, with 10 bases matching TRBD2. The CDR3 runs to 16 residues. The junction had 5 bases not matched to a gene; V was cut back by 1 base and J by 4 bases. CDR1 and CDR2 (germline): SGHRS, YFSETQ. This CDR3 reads CASSLLEAGGYNEQFF. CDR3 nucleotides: TGCGCCAGCAGCTTGTTGGAAGCGGGAGGGTACAATGAGCAGTTCTTC.

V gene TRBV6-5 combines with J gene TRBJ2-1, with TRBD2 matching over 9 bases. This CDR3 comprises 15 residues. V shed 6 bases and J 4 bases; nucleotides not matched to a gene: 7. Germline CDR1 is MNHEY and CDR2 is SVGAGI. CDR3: CASSSAGGQYNEQFF. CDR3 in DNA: TGTGCCAGCAGCTCCGCGGGGGGGCAGTACAATGAGCAGTTCTTC.

The CDR3 DNA is TGTGCCAGCAGCCAGACAGGTGACACGCAGTATTTT. Residues: CASSQTGDTQYF. The chain couples TRBV12-3 or TRBV12-4 to TRBJ2-3; a possible D gene is TRBD1 (6 bases). Trimming took 6 bases from V and 9 from J, leaving 13 bases between them. The CDR3 is 12 amino acids.

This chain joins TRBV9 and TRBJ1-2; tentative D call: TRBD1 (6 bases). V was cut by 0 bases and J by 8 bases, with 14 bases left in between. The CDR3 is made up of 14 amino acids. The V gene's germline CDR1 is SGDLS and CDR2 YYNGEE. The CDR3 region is CASSVVAGAEGYTF. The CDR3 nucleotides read TGTGCCAGCAGCGTAGTAGCAGGGGCAGAAGGCTACACCTTC.

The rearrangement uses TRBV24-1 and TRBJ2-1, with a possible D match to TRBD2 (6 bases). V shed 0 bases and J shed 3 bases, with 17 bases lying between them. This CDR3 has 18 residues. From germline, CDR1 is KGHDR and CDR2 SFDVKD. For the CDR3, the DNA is TGTGCCACCAGTGATTTGCAAATAGGAGGGCCAAGCTACAATGAGCAGTTCTTC. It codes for CATSDLQIGGPSYNEQFF.

The CDR3, as DNA: TGTGCCACCAGTGATGTCTACCGGGACTTATCTAGCACAGATACGCAGTATTTT. Amino acid sequence: CATSDVYRDLSSTDTQYF. The chain combines TRBV24-1 with TRBJ2-3, with D maybe TRBD2 (6 bases). From germline, CDR1 is KGHDR and CDR2 SFDVKD. V was shortened by 3 bases and J by 0 bases, with 18 bases between the two germline ends. The CDR3 consists of 18 residues.

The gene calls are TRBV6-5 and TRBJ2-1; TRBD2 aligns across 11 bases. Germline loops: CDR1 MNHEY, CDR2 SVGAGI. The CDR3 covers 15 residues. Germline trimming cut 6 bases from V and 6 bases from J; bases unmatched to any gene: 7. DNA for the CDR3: TGTGCCAGCAGGGCACTAGCGGGAGCCCTCAATGAGCAGTTCTTC. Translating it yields CASRALAGALNEQFF.

The CDR3 DNA reads as TGTGCCAGCAGTATCAGGGGGAAGGGGACTGAAGCTTTCTTT. Amino acid sequence: CASSIRGKGTEAFF. The chain is built from TRBV27 and TRBJ1-1, with 7 bases matching TRBD1. CDR3 length equals 14 residues. Germline V lookup: CDR1 MNHEY, CDR2 SMNVEV (reference sequence). Losses at the gene ends were 5 bases for V and 5 bases for J; bases not matched to a gene: 8.